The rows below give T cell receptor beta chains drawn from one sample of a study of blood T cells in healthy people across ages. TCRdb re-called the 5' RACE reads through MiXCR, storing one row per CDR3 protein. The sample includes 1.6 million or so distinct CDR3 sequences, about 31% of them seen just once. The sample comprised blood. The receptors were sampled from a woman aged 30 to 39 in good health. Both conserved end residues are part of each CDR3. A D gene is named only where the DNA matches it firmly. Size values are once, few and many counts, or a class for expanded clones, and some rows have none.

CDR3: CAGNPQANYGYTF
DNA: TGTGCCGGCAATCCACAGGCTAACTATGGCTACACCTTC
V: TRBV6-1
J: TRBJ1-2
D: -
size: -

CDR3: CASSYLGGIYEQYF
DNA: TGTGCCAGCAGTTACCTCGGAGGGATCTACGAGCAGTACTTC
V: TRBV6-6
J: TRBJ2-7
D: -
size: few

CDR3: CASSLGTRYLGLYNEQFF
DNA: TGTGCCAGCAGCTTAGGGACTAGGTACTTGGGGCTTTACAATGAGCAGTTCTTC
V: TRBV11-2
J: TRBJ2-1
D: TRBD2
size: many

CDR3: CASSQSGRTGAFF
DNA: TGTGCCAGCAGCCAAAGTGGCCGTACTGGAGCTTTCTTT
V: TRBV3-1
J: TRBJ1-1
D: -
size: few

CDR3: CASSLEANLNYGYTF
DNA: TGTGCCAGCAGTTTAGAGGCCAACCTTAACTATGGCTACACCTTC
V: TRBV27
J: TRBJ1-2
D: -
size: -

CDR3: CASTLTSRGLETQYF
DNA: TGTGCCAGCACCCTTACTAGTCGCGGGCTGGAGACCCAGTACTTC
V: TRBV12-3/TRBV12-4
J: TRBJ2-5
D: -
size: -

CDR3: CASTDSFYGAYGYTF
DNA: TGTGCCAGCACGGACAGTTTTTACGGGGCCTATGGCTACACCTTC
V: TRBV2
J: TRBJ1-2
D: -
size: few

CDR3: CASGRDRRDEQFF
DNA: TGTGCCAGCGGACGGGACAGGCGGGATGAGCAGTTCTTC
V: TRBV2
J: TRBJ2-1
D: TRBD1
size: -

CDR3: CASSNPGLGYNEQFF
DNA: TGTGCCAGCAGCAACCCGGGACTAGGATACAATGAGCAGTTCTTC
V: TRBV13
J: TRBJ2-1
D: TRBD2
size: -

CDR3: CASSVSLKETQYF
DNA: TGTGCCAGCAGCGTGTCACTAAAAGAGACCCAGTACTTC
V: TRBV9
J: TRBJ2-5
D: -
size: -

CDR3: CASTDRGLSTDTQYF
DNA: TGTGCCAGTACTGACAGGGGGCTTTCGACAGATACGCAGTATTTT
V: TRBV19
J: TRBJ2-3
D: TRBD1
size: -

CDR3: CASSLRPGLPNEQFF
DNA: TGTGCCAGCAGCTTGAGGCCGGGACTCCCCAATGAGCAGTTCTTC
V: TRBV11-2
J: TRBJ2-1
D: -
size: few

CDR3: CASSSRRTGGRNEQFF
DNA: TGTGCCAGCAGTTCACGCAGGACAGGGGGTAGGAATGAGCAGTTCTTC
V: TRBV5-4
J: TRBJ2-1
D: TRBD1
size: -

CDR3: CASSQGPGDQPQHF
DNA: TGCGCCAGCAGCCAAGGTCCCGGGGATCAGCCCCAGCATTTT
V: TRBV4-1
J: TRBJ1-5
D: -
size: -

CDR3: CASSLALAGGKGEAFF
DNA: TGTGCCAGCAGCTTAGCTCTCGCAGGGGGCAAAGGGGAAGCTTTCTTT
V: TRBV7-8
J: TRBJ1-1
D: TRBD1
size: few

CDR3: CASSLAPRNTEAFF
DNA: TGTGCCAGCAGTTTAGCCCCAAGGAACACTGAAGCTTTCTTT
V: TRBV12-3/TRBV12-4
J: TRBJ1-1
D: -
size: -

CDR3: CSARGPMGIKMNTEAFF
DNA: TGCAGTGCTAGAGGACCCATGGGGATCAAAATGAACACTGAAGCTTTCTTT
V: TRBV20-1
J: TRBJ1-1
D: -
size: few

CDR3: CASQYGGETYNEQFF
DNA: TGTGCCAGTCAGTACGGCGGGGAAACTTACAATGAGCAGTTCTTC
V: TRBV2
J: TRBJ2-1
D: -
size: few

CDR3: CASSEGGLARHEQYF
DNA: TGTGCCAGCAGTGAAGGCGGACTAGCGAGACACGAGCAGTACTTC
V: TRBV6-1
J: TRBJ2-7
D: TRBD2
size: -

CDR3: CASSRELAGGPRYNEQFF
DNA: TGTGCCAGCAGCCGCGAACTAGCGGGGGGACCCCGCTACAATGAGCAGTTCTTC
V: TRBV7-8
J: TRBJ2-1
D: TRBD2
size: -

CDR3: CSARSGRAGLQETQYF
DNA: TGCAGTGCTAGATCCGGACGAGCGGGCTTACAAGAGACCCAGTACTTC
V: TRBV20-1
J: TRBJ2-5
D: -
size: -

CDR3: CASKKSSTDTQYF
DNA: TGTGCCAGCAAAAAATCTAGCACAGATACGCAGTATTTT
V: TRBV6-5
J: TRBJ2-3
D: -
size: -

CDR3: CASSVGLAGENEQFF
DNA: TGTGCCAGCAGTGTCGGGTTAGCGGGGGAGAATGAGCAGTTCTTC
V: TRBV12-3/TRBV12-4
J: TRBJ2-1
D: TRBD2
size: many

CDR3: CSAEAGTLYTF
DNA: TGCAGTGCCGAGGCCGGGACACTCTACACCTTC
V: TRBV20-1
J: TRBJ1-2
D: -
size: few

CDR3: CSGPDTYNEQFF
DNA: TGCAGTGGCCCGGACACCTACAATGAGCAGTTCTTC
V: TRBV20-1
J: TRBJ2-1
D: -
size: -

CDR3: CASRGQFQETQYF
DNA: TGTGCCAGCAGGGGACAGTTCCAAGAGACCCAGTACTTC
V: TRBV6-1
J: TRBJ2-5
D: TRBD1
size: few

CDR3: CASSQVAGVAKNIQYF
DNA: TGTGCCAGCAGCCAAGTGGCGGGAGTGGCCAAAAACATTCAGTACTTC
V: TRBV3-1
J: TRBJ2-4
D: TRBD2
size: -

CDR3: CASSLVTGEKNEQFF
DNA: TGCGCCAGCAGCTTGGTTACAGGGGAAAAGAATGAGCAGTTCTTC
V: TRBV5-1
J: TRBJ2-1
D: TRBD1
size: -

CDR3: CASSQGRTRETQYF
DNA: TGTGCCAGCAGCCAGGGACGAACAAGAGAGACCCAGTACTTC
V: TRBV7-2
J: TRBJ2-5
D: -
size: few

CDR3: CASSLSMGAHIAGLQETQYF
DNA: TGTGCCAGCAGTTTATCAATGGGGGCCCATATAGCGGGTTTACAAGAGACCCAGTACTTC
V: TRBV27
J: TRBJ2-5
D: -
size: -

CDR3: CASSLFYREGEKLFF
DNA: TGTGCCAGCAGTTTATTCTACAGGGAGGGCGAAAAACTGTTTTTT
V: TRBV27
J: TRBJ1-4
D: -
size: -

CDR3: CASSPPGLAKNIQYF
DNA: TGCGCCAGCAGCCCTCCCGGGCTAGCCAAAAACATTCAGTACTTC
V: TRBV5-1
J: TRBJ2-4
D: -
size: -

CDR3: CASSLPGGSPQHF
DNA: TGTGCCAGCTCATTACCGGGGGGGTCGCCCCAGCATTTT
V: TRBV18
J: TRBJ1-5
D: -
size: -

CDR3: CASSLAGQSETQYF
DNA: TGTGCCAGCAGTTTGGCAGGGCAATCGGAGACCCAGTACTTC
V: TRBV28
J: TRBJ2-5
D: -
size: -

CDR3: CASSLTGFTGANVLTF
DNA: TGCGCCAGCAGCTTAACAGGGTTCACTGGGGCCAACGTCCTGACTTTC
V: TRBV5-1
J: TRBJ2-6
D: -
size: many

CDR3: CASSTHIGLAGTTGGTQYF
DNA: TGCGCCAGCAGCACCCATATCGGACTAGCGGGGACGACTGGAGGCACGCAGTATTTT
V: TRBV4-1
J: TRBJ2-3
D: TRBD2
size: -

CDR3: CASTLEVGLSYEQYF
DNA: TGTGCCAGCACTCTTGAGGTGGGCCTGTCCTACGAGCAGTACTTC
V: TRBV7-2
J: TRBJ2-7
D: -
size: few

CDR3: CASSHPGLAGARDTQYF
DNA: TGTGCCAGCAGCCACCCGGGACTAGCGGGAGCCAGAGATACGCAGTATTTT
V: TRBV14
J: TRBJ2-3
D: TRBD2
size: -

CDR3: CASSLQGAWNIQYF
DNA: TGTGCCAGCAGCCTACAGGGGGCCTGGAACATTCAGTACTTC
V: TRBV12-3/TRBV12-4
J: TRBJ2-4
D: TRBD1
size: few

CDR3: CAISPDSSEEKLFF
DNA: TGTGCCATCAGTCCAGACTCTAGTGAAGAAAAACTGTTTTTT
V: TRBV10-3
J: TRBJ1-4
D: -
size: once

CDR3: CASSFRRGGPQHF
DNA: TGTGCCAGCAGTTTTAGGAGGGGGGGGCCCCAGCATTTT
V: TRBV28
J: TRBJ1-5
D: -
size: -

CDR3: CASSAQANNSPLHF
DNA: TGTGCCAGCAGTGCTCAGGCCAACAATTCACCCCTCCACTTT
V: TRBV6-6
J: TRBJ1-6
D: -
size: -

CDR3: CAGSLGQGNANEQYF
DNA: TGTGCCGGCAGCCTCGGACAGGGGAACGCCAACGAGCAGTACTTC
V: TRBV6-5
J: TRBJ2-7
D: TRBD1
size: -

CDR3: CAWSVQAGGVSEQFF
DNA: TGTGCCTGGAGTGTACAAGCGGGAGGGGTCAGTGAGCAGTTCTTC
V: TRBV30
J: TRBJ2-1
D: TRBD2
size: -

CDR3: CASSYSMGGLGGEQYF
DNA: TGTGCCAGCAGTTACTCAATGGGAGGGCTTGGAGGCGAGCAGTACTTC
V: TRBV6-2/TRBV6-3
J: TRBJ2-7
D: TRBD2
size: few